The sequence of this T cell receptor (beta chain) was determined in a study of post-analysis software for immune sequencing data (dated by TCRdb to between 2015 and 2016). Study-level background: The recorded disease courses included relapsing-remitting, secondary progressive and progressive-relapsing multiple sclerosis, and some patients had no subtype annotation. The patient repertoires were compared against 11 previously published healthy control repertoires obtained from donors aged about 6 to 28 years. A subset of samples was prepared in parallel using single-end sample barcoding, then pooled and co-amplified after Illumina adapter ligation. The paper's findings and limits, for the study overall: Normalized Chao1 diversity was significantly lower in multiple sclerosis patients than controls, suggesting substantial peripheral T-cell clonal expansion. The multiple sclerosis patient group was slightly younger than the control group. Patients showed significantly higher frequencies than controls for five TRBV segments, among them TRBV5-6, TRBV5-1 and TRBV20-1. Strong co-clustering of samples prepared in the same batch was shown by direct clustering with F measure, prompting a batch-effect correction.

The library was produced with PCR. Sequencing instrument: Illumina HiSeq 2500. To reduce PCR and sequencing biases, unique molecular identifiers were built into the TCR beta cDNA libraries. Around 500,000 cDNA molecules were obtained for every 1 to 10 million input T cells, so each molecule roughly corresponded to one T cell. Patient libraries were prepared and sequenced with the same protocol used for the earlier healthy control dataset. Samples belonging to the same batch were prepared together, multiplexed and sequenced on a shared HiSeq lane. In the paper's pipeline: MIGEC was used to process the raw barcoded reads, and molecular identifier groups with only a single read were discarded before consensus assembly and CDR3 extraction. VDJtools was used for post-analysis of the clonotype tables, and diversity was normalized by down-sampling every dataset to the size of the smallest sample. Repertoire overlap clustering matched CDR3 amino acid but not nucleotide sequences to correct batch-related cross-sample contamination. TCRdb reran the public reads through fastp at Q25 and MiXCR, keeping productive beta chains. Each CDR3 protein gets just one entry, which takes the most common genes and DNA from the rows behind it. TCRdb's processing, not the study's, gives the V and J calls here. The sample yields 500,000 to 600,000 distinct CDR3 sequences; 40% to 50% were counted once. The ten largest clones represent 1.5% to 2% of the sample.

V is reduced by 0 bases and J by 3 bases, leaving a spacing of 15 bases between them. Per the germline V gene, SGHRS is the CDR1 and YFSETQ is the CDR2. There are 16 amino acids in the CDR3, from cysteine to phenylalanine inclusive. Only the CDR3 part of the read is kept: 48 bases, read in frame from the first base. About this clonotype itself: Which antigen it targets is not known. The input lacks base qualities; no much larger clone sits a single base away.

To demonstrate the VDJtools post-analysis software, the study profiled TCR beta repertoires from the peripheral blood of some 13 young patients with multiple sclerosis. Multiple sclerosis patients were children and adolescents aged about 6 to 17 years. The chain is made from TRBV5-1 and TRBJ1-2; the D gene lacks a confident call. This TCR was sampled from a girl aged 5 to 17 with multiple sclerosis. Sequenced sample: blood. The sequenced DNA: TGCGCCAGCAGCTTGGGAGTGATTGGCGGTGACTATGGCTACACCTTC. Its protein reads: CASSLGVIGGDYGYTF.